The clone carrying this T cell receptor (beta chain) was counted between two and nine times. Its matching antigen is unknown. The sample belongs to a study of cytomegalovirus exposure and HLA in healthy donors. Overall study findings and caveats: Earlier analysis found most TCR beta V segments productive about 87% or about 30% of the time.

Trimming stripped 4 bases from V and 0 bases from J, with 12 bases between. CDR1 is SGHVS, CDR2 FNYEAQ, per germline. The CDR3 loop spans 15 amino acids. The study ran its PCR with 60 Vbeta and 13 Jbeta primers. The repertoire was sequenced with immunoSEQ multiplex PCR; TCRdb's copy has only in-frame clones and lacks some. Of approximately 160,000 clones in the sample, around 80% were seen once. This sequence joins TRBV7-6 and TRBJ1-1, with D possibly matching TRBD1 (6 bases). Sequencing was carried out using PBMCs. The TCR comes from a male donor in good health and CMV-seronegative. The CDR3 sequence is CASSSGRGVNTEAFF. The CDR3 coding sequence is TGTGCCAGCAGCTCAGGGAGGGGGGTGAACACTGAAGCTTTCTTT.